This is a list of T cell receptor beta chains from one sample in a study of T cell repertoires in cytomegalovirus infection. One entry per CDR3 protein results from TCRdb running MiXCR on the reads. The sample carries roughly 220,000 distinct CDR3 sequences, roughly two fifths recorded once. Their specific antigens are unknown. The material was CD8+ T cells from cultured PBMCs, obtained from culture after CMV antigen stimulation. These receptors all stem from a human donor in good health (CMV status not recorded). Some clones in this sample may be carry-over from other donors' samples. Both conserved end residues are part of each CDR3. A D gene is named only where the DNA matches it firmly. Clone size, where shown, is once, few, many, or a class for clones that have expanded.

TRBV7-6	TRBJ2-1	many	TRBD1	CASSSDRVYNEQFF	TGTGCCAGCAGCTCGGACAGGGTTTACAATGAGCAGTTCTTC
TRBV7-9	TRBJ1-6	NA	NA	CASSLGSPLHF	TGTGCCAGCAGCTTAGGCTCACCCCTCCACTTT
TRBV12-5	TRBJ1-4	NA	NA	CASLGERGREKLFF	TGTGCTAGTCTAGGGGAGAGGGGACGGGAAAAACTGTTTTTT
TRBV7-2	TRBJ2-3	many	NA	CASSFGSGIDTQYF	NA
TRBV7-2	TRBJ2-7	NA	NA	CASSWTQGMYEQYF	TGTGCCAGCAGCTGGACTCAGGGGATGTACGAGCAGTACTTC
TRBV7-9	TRBJ2-7	few	NA	CASRSGGSYEQYF	TGTGCCAGCAGATCCGGCGGGTCCTACGAGCAGTACTTC
TRBV7-6	TRBJ2-7	few	TRBD2	CASLGLASEQYF	TGTGCCAGCCTGGGACTAGCGAGCGAGCAGTACTTC
TRBV6-5	TRBJ2-7	NA	NA	CASSPGRSVLSYEQYF	TGTGCCAGCAGCCCAGGACGGTCCGTATTATCCTACGAGCAGTACTTC
TRBV19	TRBJ1-1	many	NA	CASSIVPGRLNTEAFF	TGTGCCAGTAGTATAGTCCCGGGACGGCTGAACACTGAAGCTTTCTTT
TRBV2	TRBJ1-4	many	NA	CASSDLLPTNEKLFF	TGTGCCAGCAGTGACCTTTTACCAACTAATGAAAAACTGTTTTTT